This T cell receptor beta chain emerged from a study of T cells after yellow fever vaccination. Whole-study context: SMART-Seq v4 Ultra Low Input prepared the low-cell-number fractions. General study findings and limits: In post-booster samples, most primary-vaccination clones reappeared (approximately 96% CD4, approximately 91% CD8). FACS-sorted repertoires could harbor abundant contaminating bulk-population clonotypes.

CDR3 size: 15 residues. The V gene lost 0 bases and the J gene lost 3 bases, with 11 bases spanning the gap. Germline assignment: CDR1 LGHNA and CDR2 YSLEER. Details on this clonotype: Its antigen is currently unknown.

The study made its TCR cDNA through 5'RACE template switching. That step introduced a universal primer site along with UMIs. Each CDR3 protein gets one entry after TCRdb re-called the 5' RACE reads with MiXCR. The data hold 150,000 to 200,000 distinct CDR3 sequences, with 6.2% observed a single time. The source is a man between 18 and 35 years old who received the YFV17D yellow fever vaccine. The V gene is TRBV4-3, the J gene TRBJ1-1; D gene uncertain. The sequences come from CD4+ T cells sorted from PBMCs, collected on the day of the first yellow fever vaccination. DNA of the CDR3: TGCGCCAGCAGCCAAGAAGGGATCCGGGACACTGAAGCTTTCTTT. Its translation: CASSQEGIRDTEAFF.